Listed below are T cell receptor beta chains from one sample, sequenced in a study of T cell responses to AZD1222 COVID-19 vaccine. The assay was immunoSEQ multiplex PCR, and TCRdb's table has in-frame clones only and misses some. The table has some 160,000 clones, about 90% seen once. The source was peripheral blood, collected on day 0 of AZD1222 vaccination. The receptors shown here come from an adult in good health. The CDR3 runs from the conserved cysteine through the conserved F or W. Fields, in order: J gene, clone size, V gene, D gene, CDR3 DNA, CDR3 protein. A D gene is named only where the DNA matches it firmly. For some rows the clone size is stated as once, few or many, or as a class when expanded; others skip it.

TRBJ2-3	.	TRBV4-1	TRBD2	TGCGCCAGCAGCCAAGTCAGGGGCGGAGCGGGGGTAGGGGTTATTACAGATACGCAGTATTTT	CASSQVRGGAGVGVITDTQYF
TRBJ2-2	.	TRBV6-2/TRBV6-3	TRBD2	TGTGCCAGCAGTACCGGGACTAGCGGGAACGAGAACACCGGGGAGCTGTTTTTT	CASSTGTSGNENTGELFF
TRBJ2-5	.	TRBV30	.	TGTGCCTGGGGCGGCCAGACCCAGTACTTC	CAWGGQTQYF
TRBJ2-1	.	TRBV25-1	.	TGTGCCTCCGAAGGGAATGAGCAGTTCTTC	CASEGNEQFF
TRBJ2-7	.	TRBV29-1	TRBD1	TGCAGCGTTAGTTTAACAGGGGGCCGCGAGCAGTACTTC	CSVSLTGGREQYF
TRBJ2-7	.	TRBV15	TRBD2	TGTGCCACCAGCAGAGATCGGGGTCTAGCGGGAGCGACCGCTTACGAGCAGTACTTC	CATSRDRGLAGATAYEQYF
TRBJ1-2	.	TRBV2	.	TGTGCCAGCAGTGAAATAGGGGGCTATGGCTACACCTTC	CASSEIGGYGYTF
TRBJ1-4	.	TRBV7-9	.	TGTGCCAGCAGCTTAGATCCAGGGGACAATGAAAAACTGTTTTTT	CASSLDPGDNEKLFF
TRBJ2-7	.	TRBV6-2/TRBV6-3	.	TGTGCCAGCAGTAGGTTAGGGGACTCCTACGAGCAGTACTTC	CASSRLGDSYEQYF
TRBJ2-7	many	TRBV5-4	.	TGTGCCAGCAGCTTGGGAGGGACCGCGAGCTCCTACGAGCAGTACTTC	CASSLGGTASSYEQYF
TRBJ2-1	.	TRBV12-3/TRBV12-4	.	TGTGCCAGCAGTCCCCGGGAAGGGGATGAGCAGTTCTTC	CASSPREGDEQFF
TRBJ2-1	.	TRBV27	.	TGTGCCAGCAGTTCCCCGAATGAGCAGTTCTTC	CASSSPNEQFF
TRBJ1-6	.	TRBV6-5	.	TGTGCCAGCAGTTACGGTACGACAGAGGTCCGTTCACCCCTCCACTTT	CASSYGTTEVRSPLHF
TRBJ2-1	.	TRBV9	.	TGTGCCAGCAGCGTAGCTACGAGTCCCAATGAGCAGTTCTTC	CASSVATSPNEQFF
TRBJ1-4	.	TRBV6-5	.	TGTGCCAGCGGGACTTATAATGAAAAACTGTTTTTT	CASGTYNEKLFF
TRBJ1-5	few	TRBV28	TRBD1	TGTGCCAGCAGTTTACCTACAGGGGGCAATCAGCCCCAGCATTTT	CASSLPTGGNQPQHF
TRBJ2-5	.	TRBV7-2	.	TGTGCCAGCAGCTTGACCGGACAGGGAGGGGAGACCCAGTACTTC	CASSLTGQGGETQYF
TRBJ2-7	.	TRBV9	TRBD1	TGTGCCAGCAGCGAGGGACAGCCGAGGGGGCAGCAGTACTTC	CASSEGQPRGQQYF